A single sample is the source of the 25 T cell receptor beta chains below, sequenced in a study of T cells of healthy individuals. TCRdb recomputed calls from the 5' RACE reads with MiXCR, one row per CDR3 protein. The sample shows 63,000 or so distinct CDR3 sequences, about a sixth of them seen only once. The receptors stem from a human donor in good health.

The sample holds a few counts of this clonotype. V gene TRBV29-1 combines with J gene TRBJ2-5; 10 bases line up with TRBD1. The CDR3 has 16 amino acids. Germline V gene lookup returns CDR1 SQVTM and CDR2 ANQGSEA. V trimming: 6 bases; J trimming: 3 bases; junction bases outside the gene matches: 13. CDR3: CSVDRGPGSRKETQYF. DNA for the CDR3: TGCAGCGTCGACAGGGGGCCCGGGTCCAGAAAAGAGACCCAGTACTTC.

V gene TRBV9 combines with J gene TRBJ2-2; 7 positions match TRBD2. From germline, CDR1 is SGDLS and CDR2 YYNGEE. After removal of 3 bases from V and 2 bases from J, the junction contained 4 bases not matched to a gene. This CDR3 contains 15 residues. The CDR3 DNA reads TGTGCCAGCAGCGAGCGGACTAGTAACACCGGGGAGCTGTTTTTT. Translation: CASSERTSNTGELFF.

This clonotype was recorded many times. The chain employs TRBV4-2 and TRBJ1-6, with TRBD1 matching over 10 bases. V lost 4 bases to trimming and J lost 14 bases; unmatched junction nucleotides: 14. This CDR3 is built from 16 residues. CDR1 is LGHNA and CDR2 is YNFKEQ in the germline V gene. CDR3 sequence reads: CASSPLPDRGRGALHF. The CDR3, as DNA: TGTGCCAGCAGCCCCCTACCCGACAGGGGGCGCGGGGCCCTCCACTTT.

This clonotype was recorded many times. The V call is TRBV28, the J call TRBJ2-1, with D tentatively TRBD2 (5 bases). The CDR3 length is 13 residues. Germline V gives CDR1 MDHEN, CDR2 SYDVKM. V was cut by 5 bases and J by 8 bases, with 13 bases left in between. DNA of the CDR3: TGTGCCAGCAGTCTTCCCGGGGTGCATGAGCAGTTCTTC. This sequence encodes CASSLPGVHEQFF.

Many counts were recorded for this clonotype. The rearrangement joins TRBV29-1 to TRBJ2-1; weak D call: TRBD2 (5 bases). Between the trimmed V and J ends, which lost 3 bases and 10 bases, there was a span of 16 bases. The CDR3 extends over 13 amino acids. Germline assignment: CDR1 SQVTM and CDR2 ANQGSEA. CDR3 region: CSVESFQREEQFF. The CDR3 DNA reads TGCAGCGTTGAGAGTTTCCAAAGGGAGGAGCAGTTCTTC.

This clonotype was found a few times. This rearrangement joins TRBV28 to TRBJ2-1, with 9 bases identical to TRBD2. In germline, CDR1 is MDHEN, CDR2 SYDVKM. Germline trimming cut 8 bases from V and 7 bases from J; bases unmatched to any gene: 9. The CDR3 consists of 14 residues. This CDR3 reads CASRHSGGGNEQFF. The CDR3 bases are TGTGCCAGCCGTCATAGCGGGGGCGGAAATGAGCAGTTCTTC. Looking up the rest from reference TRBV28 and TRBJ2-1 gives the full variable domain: DVKVTQSSRYLVKRTGEKVFLECVQDMDHENMFWYRQDPGLGLRLIYFSYDVKMKEKGDIPEGYSVSREKKERFSLILESASTNQTSMYLCASRHSGGGNEQFFGPGTRLTVL.

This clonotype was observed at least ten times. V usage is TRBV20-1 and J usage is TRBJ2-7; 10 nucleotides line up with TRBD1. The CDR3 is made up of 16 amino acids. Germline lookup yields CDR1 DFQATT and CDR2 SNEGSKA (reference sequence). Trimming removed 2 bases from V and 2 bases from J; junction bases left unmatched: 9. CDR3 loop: CSARSLEGQGTYEQYF. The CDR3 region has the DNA TGCAGTGCTAGATCCCTCGAGGGACAGGGGACCTACGAGCAGTACTTC.

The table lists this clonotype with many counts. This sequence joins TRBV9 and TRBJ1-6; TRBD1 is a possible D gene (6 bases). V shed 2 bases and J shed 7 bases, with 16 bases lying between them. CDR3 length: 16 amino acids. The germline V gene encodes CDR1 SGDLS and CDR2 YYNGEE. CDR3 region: CASSVASPGVNSPLHF. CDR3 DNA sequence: TGTGCCAGCAGCGTTGCAAGTCCAGGGGTGAATTCACCCCTCCACTTT.

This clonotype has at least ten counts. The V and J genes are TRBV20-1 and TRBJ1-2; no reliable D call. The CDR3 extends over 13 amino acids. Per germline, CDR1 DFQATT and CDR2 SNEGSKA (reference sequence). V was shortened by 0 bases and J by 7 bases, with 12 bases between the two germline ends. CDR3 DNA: TGCAGTGCTAGAGATCTAAAGGAACGTGGCTACACCTTC. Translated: CSARDLKERGYTF.

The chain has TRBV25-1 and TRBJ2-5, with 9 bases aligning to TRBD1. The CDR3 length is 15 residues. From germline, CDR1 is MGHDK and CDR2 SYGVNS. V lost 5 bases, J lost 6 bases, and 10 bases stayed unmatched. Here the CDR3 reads CASSYQPGQGQTQYF. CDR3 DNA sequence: TGTGCCAGCAGTTACCAGCCGGGACAGGGACAGACCCAGTACTTC.

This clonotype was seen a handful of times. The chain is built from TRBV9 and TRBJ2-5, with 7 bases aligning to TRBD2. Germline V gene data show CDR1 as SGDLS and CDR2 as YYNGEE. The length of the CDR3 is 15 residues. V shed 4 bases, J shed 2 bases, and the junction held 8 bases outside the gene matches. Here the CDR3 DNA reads TGTGCCAGCAGCCCGAGAGGTAGCGGGCAAGAGACCCAGTACTTC. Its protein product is CASSPRGSGQETQYF.

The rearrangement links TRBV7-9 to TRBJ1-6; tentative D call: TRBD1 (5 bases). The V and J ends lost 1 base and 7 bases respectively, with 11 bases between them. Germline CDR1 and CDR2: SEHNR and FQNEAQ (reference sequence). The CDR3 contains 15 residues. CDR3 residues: CASSLVGKGNSPLHF. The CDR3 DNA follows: TGTGCCAGCAGCTTAGTGGGGAAGGGGAATTCACCCCTCCACTTT.

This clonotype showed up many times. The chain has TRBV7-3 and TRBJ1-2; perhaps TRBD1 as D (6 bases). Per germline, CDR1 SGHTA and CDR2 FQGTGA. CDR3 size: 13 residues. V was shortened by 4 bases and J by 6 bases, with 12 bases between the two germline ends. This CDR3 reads CASSSGDPHGYTF. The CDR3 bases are TGTGCCAGCAGCTCAGGGGACCCTCATGGCTACACCTTC.

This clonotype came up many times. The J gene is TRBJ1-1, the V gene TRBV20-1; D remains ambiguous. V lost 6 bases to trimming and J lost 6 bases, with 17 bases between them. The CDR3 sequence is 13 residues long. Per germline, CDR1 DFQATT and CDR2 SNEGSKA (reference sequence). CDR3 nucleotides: TGCAGTGCCCCCCCGGACGGTCCTTCTGAAGCTTTCTTT. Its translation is CSAPPDGPSEAFF.

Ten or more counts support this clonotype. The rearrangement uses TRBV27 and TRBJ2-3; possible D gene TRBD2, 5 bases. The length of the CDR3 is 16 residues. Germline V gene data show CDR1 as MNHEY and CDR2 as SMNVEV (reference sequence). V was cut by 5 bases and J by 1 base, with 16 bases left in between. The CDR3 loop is CASSTRTRVGTDTQYF. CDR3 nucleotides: TGTGCCAGCAGTACAAGAACTAGGGTGGGCACAGATACGCAGTATTTT.

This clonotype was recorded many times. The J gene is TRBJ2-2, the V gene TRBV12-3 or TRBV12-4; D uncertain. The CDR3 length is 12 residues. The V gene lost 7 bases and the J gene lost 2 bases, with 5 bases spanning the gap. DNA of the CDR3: TGTGCCAGCACATTCAACACCGGGGAGCTGTTTTTT. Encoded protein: CASTFNTGELFF.

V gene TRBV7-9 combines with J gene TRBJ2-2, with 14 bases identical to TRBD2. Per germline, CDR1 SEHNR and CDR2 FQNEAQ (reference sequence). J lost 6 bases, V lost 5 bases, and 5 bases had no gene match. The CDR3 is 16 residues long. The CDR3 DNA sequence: TGTGCCAGCAGCCCCGGGACTAGCGGGGGACCCGGGGAGCTGTTTTTT. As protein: CASSPGTSGGPGELFF.

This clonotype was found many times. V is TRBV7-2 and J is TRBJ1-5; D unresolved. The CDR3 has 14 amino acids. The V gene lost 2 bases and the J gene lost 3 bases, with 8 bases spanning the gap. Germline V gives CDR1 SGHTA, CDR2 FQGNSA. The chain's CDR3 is CASSLFYLNQPQHF. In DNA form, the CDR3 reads TGTGCCAGCAGCTTATTCTATCTCAATCAGCCCCAGCATTTT.

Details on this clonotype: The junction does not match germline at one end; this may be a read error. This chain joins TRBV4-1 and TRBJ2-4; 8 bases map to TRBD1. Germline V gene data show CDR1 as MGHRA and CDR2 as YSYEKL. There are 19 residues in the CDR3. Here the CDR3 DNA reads TGCGCAAGCAGCCAGGGGACAGGTCGGGTCAAACTAGCCAAAAACATTCAGTACTTC. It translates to CASSQGTGRVKLAKNIQYF.

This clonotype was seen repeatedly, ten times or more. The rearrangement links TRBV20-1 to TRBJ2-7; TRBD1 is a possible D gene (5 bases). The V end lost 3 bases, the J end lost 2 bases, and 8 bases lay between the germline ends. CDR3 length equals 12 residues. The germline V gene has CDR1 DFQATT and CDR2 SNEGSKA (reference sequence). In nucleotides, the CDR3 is TGCAGTGCTAGTGACAGCCCCTACGAGCAGTACTTC. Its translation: CSASDSPYEQYF.

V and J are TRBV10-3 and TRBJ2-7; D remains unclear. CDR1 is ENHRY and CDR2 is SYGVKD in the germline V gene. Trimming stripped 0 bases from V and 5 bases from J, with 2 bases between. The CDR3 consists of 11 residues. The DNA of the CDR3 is TGTGCCATCAGTGAGTCCCACGAGCAGTACTTC. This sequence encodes CAISESHEQYF.

CDR3 loop: CASSIKASQETQYF. The DNA for the CDR3 is TGTGCCAGCAGCATTAAGGCCTCCCAAGAGACCCAGTACTTC. J is TRBJ2-5 and V is TRBV7-6; D is ambiguous. V was pared by 5 bases and J by 1 base, with 11 bases between. The CDR3 contains 14 residues. Germline V gene lookup returns CDR1 SGHVS and CDR2 FNYEAQ.

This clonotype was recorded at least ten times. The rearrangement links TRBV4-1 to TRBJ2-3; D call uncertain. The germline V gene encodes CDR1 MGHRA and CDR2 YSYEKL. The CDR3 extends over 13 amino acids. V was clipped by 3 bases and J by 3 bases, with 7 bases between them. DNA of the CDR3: TGCGCCAGCAGCCATGCTAGAACAGATACGCAGTATTTT. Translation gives CASSHARTDTQYF.

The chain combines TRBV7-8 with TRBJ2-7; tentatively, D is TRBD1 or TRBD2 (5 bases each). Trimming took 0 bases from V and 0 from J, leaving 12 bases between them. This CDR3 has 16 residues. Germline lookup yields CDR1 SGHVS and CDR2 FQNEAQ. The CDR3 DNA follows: TGTGCCAGCAGCTTAGCCGGGGACCCGAGCTCCTACGAGCAGTACTTC. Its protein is CASSLAGDPSSYEQYF.

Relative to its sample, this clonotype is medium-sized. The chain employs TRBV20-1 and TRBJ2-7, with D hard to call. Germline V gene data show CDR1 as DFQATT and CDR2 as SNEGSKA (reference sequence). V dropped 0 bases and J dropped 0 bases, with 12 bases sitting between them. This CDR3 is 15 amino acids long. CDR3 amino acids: CSARDWVKSSYEQYF. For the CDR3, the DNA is TGCAGTGCTAGAGATTGGGTCAAGAGCTCCTACGAGCAGTACTTC.